This T cell receptor beta chain was documented in a study of identical twins. Study-wide results and caveats: Model-predicted out-of-frame TCR alpha sharing fell below observed values in monozygotic twins.

Each cDNA held unique molecular identifiers, and template switching gave it a universal primer site. TCRdb redid the calling of the 5' RACE reads with MiXCR, one entry per CDR3 protein. The sample holds a few hundred thousand distinct CDR3 sequences, 6.5% to 9.5% seen once. This clonotype has just a few counts. Its antigen is not known. These sequences were also reported in another study, on yellow fever vaccine responses in identical twins.

Specimen: memory (CD45RO+) T cells sorted from blood. The TCR comes from a woman between 18 and 29 years old in good health.

CDR3 residues: CASRLGGSGTGELFF. CDR3 coding DNA: TGTGCCAGCAGGTTGGGTGGGAGTGGAACCGGGGAGCTGTTTTTT. This chain joins TRBV12-3 or TRBV12-4 and TRBJ2-2; perhaps TRBD2 as D (5 bases). The CDR3 sequence is 15 residues long. V was pared by 6 bases and J by 5 bases, with 16 bases between.